This T cell receptor (beta chain) was sequenced in a study of blood T cell repertoires in COVID-19. This clone was detected a few times. Trimming stripped 3 bases from V and 1 base from J, with 13 bases between. CDR1 and CDR2 from the germline V gene are SGHNT and YYREEE (reference sequence). The CDR3 has 16 amino acids. Measured with immunoSEQ multiplex PCR; TCRdb has only the in-frame clones, and not every one. Among fewer than 100,000 clones, about 85% were seen once, and the ten largest hold 3.8%. The chain recombines TRBV5-4 with TRBJ2-2; D unclear. The clonotype was recovered from a man aged 55 to 69 with acute or convalescent COVID-19. Sequencing was done on a sample of peripheral blood. CDR3 coding DNA: TGTGCCAGCAGCTCGAATATGGAGCTGAACACCGGGGAGCTGTTTTTT. Its protein is CASSSNMELNTGELFF.